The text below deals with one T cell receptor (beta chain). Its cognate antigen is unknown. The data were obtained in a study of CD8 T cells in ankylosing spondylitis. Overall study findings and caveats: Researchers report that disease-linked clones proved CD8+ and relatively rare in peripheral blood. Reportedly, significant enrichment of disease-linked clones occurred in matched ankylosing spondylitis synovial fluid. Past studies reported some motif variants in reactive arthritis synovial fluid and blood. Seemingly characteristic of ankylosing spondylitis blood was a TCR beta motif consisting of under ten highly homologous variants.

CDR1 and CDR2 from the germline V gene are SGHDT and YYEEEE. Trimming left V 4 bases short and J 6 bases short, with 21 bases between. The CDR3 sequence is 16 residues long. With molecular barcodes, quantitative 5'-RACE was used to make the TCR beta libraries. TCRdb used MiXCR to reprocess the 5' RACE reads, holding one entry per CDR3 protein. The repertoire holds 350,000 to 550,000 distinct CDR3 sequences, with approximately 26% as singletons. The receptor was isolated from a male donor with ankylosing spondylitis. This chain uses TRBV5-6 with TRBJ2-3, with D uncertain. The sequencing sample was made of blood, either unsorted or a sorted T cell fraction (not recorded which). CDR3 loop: CASSPEAGTFVDTQYF. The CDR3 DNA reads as TGTGCCAGCAGCCCTGAGGCCGGCACGTTTGTGGATACGCAGTATTTT. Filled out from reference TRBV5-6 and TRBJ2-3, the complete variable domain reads DAGVTQSPTHLIKTRGQQVTLRCSPKSGHDTVSWYQQALGQGPQFIFQYYEEEERQRGNFPDRFSGHQFPNYSSELNVNALLLGDSALYLCASSPEAGTFVDTQYFGPGTRLTVL.